Each of the 25 T cell receptor beta chains below was sequenced from the same sample in a study of CD8+CD57+ T cells in acquired aplastic anemia. Patients chosen for sequencing had CD8+CD57+ cells that had expanded, as shown by flow cytometry. TCR beta VDJ and CDR3 were profiled, and genomic DNA was the template. Each CDR3 protein is one row after TCRdb ran MiXCR on the reads. The sample lists hundreds of thousands of distinct CDR3 sequences, 25% to 40% seen once, with around 0.82% in the top ten. Sequencing was carried out using sorted CD4+, CD8+, or CD8+CD57+ T cells (not recorded which) from PBMCs. The source of these receptors is a human donor with aplastic anemia.

This clonotype was observed at least ten times. J is TRBJ1-6 and V is TRBV4-2; D is uncertain. CDR3 size: 13 residues. Germline CDR1 LGHNA, CDR2 YNFKEQ. Trimming removed 4 bases from V and 7 bases from J, with 8 bases in between. The CDR3 nucleotides are TGTGCCAGCAGCCCCTTAGACAATTCACCCCTCCACTTT. Translated, it gives CASSPLDNSPLHF.

The genes are TRBV5-5 and TRBJ2-5; D is undetermined. Germline CDR1 is SGHKS and CDR2 is YYEKEE (reference sequence). The CDR3 length is 10 residues. Trimming cost V 7 bases and J 5 bases, with 6 bases left between them. Written as DNA, the CDR3 is TGTGCCAGCCAACGGGAGACCCAGTACTTC. It yields the protein CASQRETQYF.

The genes are TRBV19 and TRBJ1-1; D uncertain. Per germline, CDR1 LNHDA and CDR2 SQIVND (reference sequence). Between the trimmed V and J ends, which lost 3 bases and 5 bases, there was a span of 16 bases. The length of the CDR3 is 15 residues. In nucleotides, the CDR3 is TGTGCCAGTAGTATGGGAGGAAAGGGTAAGACTGAAGCTTTCTTT. This gives the protein CASSMGGKGKTEAFF. Drawing the rest from reference TRBV19 and TRBJ1-1, the complete variable domain is DGGITQSPKYLFRKEGQNVTLSCEQNLNHDAMYWYRQDPGQGLRLIYYSQIVNDFQKGDIAEGYSVSREKKESFPLTVTSAQKNPTAFYLCASSMGGKGKTEAFFGQGTRLTVV.

The chain recombines TRBV2 with TRBJ1-2; 8 bases are a match to TRBD1. The ends lost 10 bases at V and 4 bases at J; junction bases unmatched: 8. CDR1 SNHLY and CDR2 FYNNEI come from the germline V gene. This CDR3 has 13 residues. The CDR3 DNA sequence: TGTGCCATCACCTCAGGGGGCAGCTATGGCTACACCTTC. The encoded protein is CAITSGGSYGYTF.

This clonotype has just a few counts. The chain employs TRBV19 and TRBJ2-2; 10 bases line up with TRBD2. This CDR3 is 17 amino acids long. Germline V gene data show CDR1 as LNHDA and CDR2 as SQIVND (reference sequence). The ends lost 4 bases at V and 7 bases at J; junction bases unmatched: 12. The CDR3 DNA sequence: TGTGCCAGTAGTACTGGTTTACAGCGGGGGGGCGACGGGGAGCTGTTTTTT. The encoded protein is CASSTGLQRGGDGELFF.

This clonotype was found a few times. The V call is TRBV6-1, the J call TRBJ2-1; 8 bases agree with TRBD1. V shed 3 bases, J shed 8 bases, and the junction held 3 bases outside the gene matches. There are 13 residues in the CDR3. Germline V gene sequence: CDR1 MNHNS, CDR2 SASEGT. CDR3 amino acids: CASSDGQGYEQFF. The CDR3 nucleotides read TGTGCCAGCAGTGACGGACAGGGTTATGAGCAGTTCTTC.

This clonotype was seen at least ten times. The J gene is TRBJ2-2, the V gene TRBV9; D unclear. Per germline, CDR1 SGDLS and CDR2 YYNGEE. The CDR3 is 11 amino acids. The V gene lost 3 bases and the J gene lost 6 bases, with 3 bases spanning the gap. The CDR3 reads CASSAPGELFF. The CDR3 DNA is TGTGCCAGCAGCGCCCCCGGGGAGCTGTTTTTT.

This clonotype has a handful of counts. The V and J genes are TRBV5-1 and TRBJ2-1; a possible D gene is TRBD2 (5 bases). The CDR3 contains 14 residues. V dropped 6 bases and J dropped 7 bases, with 17 bases sitting between them. Per germline, CDR1 SGHRS and CDR2 YFSETQ. The CDR3 region is CASTKSGRWNEQFF. The DNA for the CDR3 is TGCGCCAGCACCAAAAGCGGACGGTGGAATGAGCAGTTCTTC.

The rearrangement links TRBV5-6 to TRBJ1-1; D remains ambiguous. Germline V lookup: CDR1 SGHDT, CDR2 YYEEEE. Trimming removed 1 base at V and 4 bases at J, with 11 bases between. The length of the CDR3 is 14 residues. The CDR3 reads CASSLFGVITEAFF. CDR3 DNA sequence: TGTGCCAGCAGCTTGTTCGGGGTCATCACTGAAGCTTTCTTT.

The chain is built from TRBV5-1 and TRBJ2-7; 9 bases agree with TRBD2. V trimming: 1 base; J trimming: 0 bases; junction bases outside the gene matches: 14. The germline V gene encodes CDR1 SGHRS and CDR2 YFSETQ. CDR3 length equals 19 residues. The CDR3 DNA reads TGCGCCAGCAGCTTGAAGGGGCGGGAGGGCCTAGGGATCTCCTACGAGCAGTACTTC. Residues: CASSLKGREGLGISYEQYF.

The rearrangement uses TRBV24-1 and TRBJ1-5; D is uncertain. This CDR3 has 14 amino acids. Germline CDR1 is KGHDR and CDR2 is SFDVKD. Trimming cost V 11 bases and J 2 bases, with 15 bases left between them. As DNA, the CDR3 is TGTGCCAGCACACCCGTGGCAGGCAATCAGCCCCAGCATTTT. As protein: CASTPVAGNQPQHF.

This clonotype came up many times. This chain uses TRBV2 with TRBJ1-4; 7 bases map to TRBD1. This CDR3 is built from 15 residues. V shed 4 bases, J shed 6 bases, and the junction held 8 bases outside the gene matches. Looked up from germline, CDR1 is SNHLY and CDR2 is FYNNEI. The CDR3 loop is CASSVLTGWDEKLFF. CDR3 nucleotides: TGTGCCAGCAGTGTTCTGACAGGGTGGGATGAAAAACTGTTTTTT. The full variable domain, its missing parts supplied by reference TRBV2 and TRBJ1-4, is EPEVTQTPSHQVTQMGQEVILRCVPISNHLYFYWYRQILGQKVEFLVSFYNNEISEKSEIFDDQFSVERPDGSNFTLKIRSTKLEDSAMYFCASSVLTGWDEKLFFGSGTQLSVL.

The table lists this clonotype with many counts. The CDR3 nucleotides are TGTGCCAGCAGCCCTCAGCGGGAGGTAGATACGCAGTATTTT. Amino acid sequence: CASSPQREVDTQYF. J is TRBJ2-3 and V is TRBV9, with 9 positions matching TRBD2. With 4 bases clipped from V and 5 bases from J, the junction kept 5 bases outside the gene matches. Germline V gene data show CDR1 as SGDLS and CDR2 as YYNGEE. CDR3 size: 14 residues.

This clonotype was found a few times. V and J are TRBV30 and TRBJ1-2; the D gene is possibly TRBD1 (5 bases). Trimming cost V 4 bases and J 4 bases, with 7 bases left between them. Germline V gene lookup returns CDR1 GTSNPN and CDR2 SVGIG (reference sequence). The length of the CDR3 is 11 residues. CDR3 nucleotides: TGTGCCTGGACAGGGCTCTATGGCTACACCTTC. Translation gives CAWTGLYGYTF.

This clonotype was recorded at least ten times. V is TRBV9 and J is TRBJ2-5, with 9 bases aligning to TRBD2. Per germline, CDR1 SGDLS and CDR2 YYNGEE. Germline trimming cut 0 bases from V and 0 bases from J; bases unmatched to any gene: 6. The CDR3 contains 17 residues. CDR3 nucleotide sequence: TGTGCCAGCAGCGTAGGTCTAGCGGGATCGTACCAAGAGACCCAGTACTTC. It codes for CASSVGLAGSYQETQYF.

At least ten counts were recorded for this clonotype. The V gene is TRBV20-1, the J gene TRBJ2-7; D possibly corresponds to TRBD2 (6 bases). The germline CDR1 and CDR2 sequences are DFQATT and SNEGSKA (reference sequence). V was shortened by 6 bases and J by 5 bases, with 17 bases between the two germline ends. This CDR3 has 13 residues. The DNA of the CDR3 is TGCAGTGCCCGGGACTGGGACGTCCACGAGCAGTACTTC. Translation gives CSARDWDVHEQYF.

This clonotype was recorded many times. The chain employs TRBV15 and TRBJ2-5, with TRBD1 matching over 8 bases. Trimming took 1 base from V and 3 from J; bases not matched to a gene: 7. CDR1 LNHNV and CDR2 YYDKDF come from the germline V gene (reference sequence). The CDR3 length is 16 residues. The CDR3 here is CATSRVRTGHEETQYF. The CDR3 DNA reads TGTGCCACCAGCAGAGTCAGGACAGGGCATGAAGAGACCCAGTACTTC.

The J gene is TRBJ2-1, the V gene TRBV28; no reliable D call. From germline, CDR1 is MDHEN and CDR2 SYDVKM. The CDR3 runs 16 residues. Trimming pared 6 bases from V and 4 bases from J, leaving 19 bases between. The CDR3 bases are TGTGCCAGCAGACCCCCGGGCCTCGATTCTTACAATGAGCAGTTCTTC. It translates to CASRPPGLDSYNEQFF.

Notes on this clonotype: A clone one base away is much larger, so this may be a read error. This rearrangement joins TRBV7-9 to TRBJ1-5; the match to TRBD1 covers 7 bases. CDR1 and CDR2 from the germline V gene are SEHNR and FQNEAQ (reference sequence). The CDR3 is 14 residues long. Trimming took 4 bases from V and 9 from J; bases not matched to a gene: 9. The chain's CDR3 is CASSSQGFGRPQHF. The DNA of the CDR3 is TGTGCCAGCAGCTCACAGGGGTTCGGTCGGCCCCAGCATTTT.

The chain carries TRBV9 and TRBJ2-5; 7 bases are shared with TRBD1. V lost 0 bases and J lost 1; bases outside the gene matches: 3. The V gene's germline CDR1 is SGDLS and CDR2 YYNGEE. The CDR3 has 15 residues. The CDR3 sequence: CASSVVGTAQETQYF. CDR3 sequence (DNA): TGTGCCAGCAGCGTAGTTGGGACAGCCCAAGAGACCCAGTACTTC.

This clonotype was recorded a few times. The chain recombines TRBV6-4 with TRBJ1-5, with a possible D match to TRBD1 (6 bases). The CDR3 runs 14 residues. Germline CDR1 is MRHNA and CDR2 is SNTAGT. V lost 5 bases and J lost 6, with 14 bases in between. The CDR3, as DNA: TGTGCCAGCAGTCCACAGGGTGGCAGTCAGCCCCAGCATTTT. Amino acid sequence: CASSPQGGSQPQHF.

In its sample, this clonotype was seen many times. CDR3 nucleotides: TGCGCCAGCAGCTCCCTACCCCAAAAGGGCTACACCTTC. Translation: CASSSLPQKGYTF. The rearrangement joins TRBV5-1 to TRBJ1-2; D unresolved. CDR1 is SGHRS, CDR2 YFSETQ, per germline. V shed 3 bases and J shed 8 bases, with 14 bases lying between them. This CDR3 has 13 residues.

This clonotype was recorded at least ten times. CDR3 nucleotides: TGTGCCAGCAGTGACGATAGCAATCAGCCCCAGCATTTT. It yields the protein CASSDDSNQPQHF. This chain uses TRBV2 with TRBJ1-5; D ambiguous. Germline CDR1 SNHLY, CDR2 FYNNEI. The germline V and J ends were trimmed by 3 bases and 0 bases, with 3 bases remaining between them. The CDR3 sequence is 13 residues long.

CDR3 in DNA: TGCAGTGCTAGAAAGCCGGGGGGGTCTGAGACCCAGTACTTC. Its protein is CSARKPGGSETQYF. The V call is TRBV20-1, the J call TRBJ2-5; 8 positions agree with TRBD2. V lost 2 bases and J lost 5; bases outside the gene matches: 7. The CDR3 totals 14 residues. CDR1 DFQATT and CDR2 SNEGSKA come from the germline V gene (reference sequence).

This clonotype was counted ten times or more. The gene calls are TRBV7-2 and TRBJ1-6; no definite D call. V lost 0 bases and J lost 11, with 8 bases in between. CDR1 SGHTA and CDR2 FQGNSA come from the germline V gene. The CDR3 runs to 13 residues. This CDR3 reads CASSLAGSPPLHF. The CDR3, as DNA: TGTGCCAGCAGCTTAGCAGGCTCGCCACCCCTCCACTTT.